This T cell receptor (beta chain) was recovered during a study of identical twins. Study-wide results and limits: Twins' surplus sharing was weaker for beta out-of-frame sequences.

cDNA molecules carried unique molecular identifiers, and template switching added a universal primer site. TCRdb redid the calling of the 5' RACE reads with MiXCR, one entry per CDR3 protein. The sample carries around 240,000 distinct CDR3 sequences, roughly a tenth recorded once. There were only healthy Caucasians among the donors. The table lists this clonotype with a few counts. As yet, its antigen is unknown. Germline CDR1 reads SGHAT; CDR2 reads FQNNGV. V was pared by 4 bases and J by 4 bases, with 10 bases between. CDR3 length: 13 residues. The specimen was memory T cells sorted from blood. This TCR was sampled from a man aged 50 or older in good health. J is TRBJ1-2 and V is TRBV11-2; D remains ambiguous. CDR3 in amino acids: CASSSGSFYGYTF. The CDR3 DNA reads TGTGCCAGCAGCTCCGGGTCTTTCTATGGCTACACCTTC.